This TCR beta chain is drawn from a study of blood T cells in healthy people across ages. Study-wide results and limits: In long-lived donors, naive CD4+ cell counts and diversity exceeded those of aged donors. Researchers report that TCR beta diversity correlated strongly with naive T cell percentage.

Of note for this clonotype: What it binds is unknown.

Using a J-beta primer mix together with a sample-barcoded 5' primer, a second PCR was run for roughly 7 to 11 cycles. TCRdb reprocessed the 5' RACE reads via MiXCR and lists one record per CDR3 protein. The sample lists 850,000 to 1,100,000 distinct CDR3 sequences, 35% to 40% seen once, with around 13% in the top ten. The CDR3 loop spans 16 amino acids. This chain connects TRBV21-1 to TRBJ2-2; TRBD1, as called in the table, went unchecked against the DNA. TRBV21-1 is reported as a pseudogene. This clonotype was sampled from a man younger than 30 in good health. The specimen sequenced was blood. CDR3 in DNA: TGTGCCAGCAGCACATCGGACAGGGGGAACACCGGGGAGCTGTTTTTT. The encoded protein is CASSTSDRGNTGELFF.